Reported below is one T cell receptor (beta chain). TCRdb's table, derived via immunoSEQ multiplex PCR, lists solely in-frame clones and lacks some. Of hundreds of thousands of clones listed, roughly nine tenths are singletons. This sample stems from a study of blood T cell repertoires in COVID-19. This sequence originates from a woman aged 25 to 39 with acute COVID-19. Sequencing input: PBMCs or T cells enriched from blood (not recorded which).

The CDR3 region has the DNA TGTGCCAGCAGCTCGGGGACAGGGGGATACTCTGGAAACACCATATATTTT. This translates into CASSSGTGGYSGNTIYF. The V and J genes are TRBV13 and TRBJ1-3; 11 nucleotides align to TRBD1. The germline CDR1 and CDR2 sequences are PRHDT and FYEKMQ (reference sequence). The CDR3 covers 17 residues. V trimming: 4 bases; J trimming: 0 bases; junction bases outside the gene matches: 5.